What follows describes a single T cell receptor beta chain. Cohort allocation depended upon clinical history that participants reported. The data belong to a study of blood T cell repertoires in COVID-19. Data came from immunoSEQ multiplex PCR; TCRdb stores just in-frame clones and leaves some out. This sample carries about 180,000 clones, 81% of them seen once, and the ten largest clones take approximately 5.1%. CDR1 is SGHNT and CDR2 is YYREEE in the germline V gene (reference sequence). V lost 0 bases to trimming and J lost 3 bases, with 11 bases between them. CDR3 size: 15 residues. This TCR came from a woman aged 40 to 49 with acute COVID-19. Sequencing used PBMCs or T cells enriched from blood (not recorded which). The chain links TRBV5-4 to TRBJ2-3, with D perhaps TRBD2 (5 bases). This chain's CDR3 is CASSLGTPGTDTQYF. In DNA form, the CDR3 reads TGTGCCAGCAGCTTGGGGACTCCGGGGACAGATACGCAGTATTTT.